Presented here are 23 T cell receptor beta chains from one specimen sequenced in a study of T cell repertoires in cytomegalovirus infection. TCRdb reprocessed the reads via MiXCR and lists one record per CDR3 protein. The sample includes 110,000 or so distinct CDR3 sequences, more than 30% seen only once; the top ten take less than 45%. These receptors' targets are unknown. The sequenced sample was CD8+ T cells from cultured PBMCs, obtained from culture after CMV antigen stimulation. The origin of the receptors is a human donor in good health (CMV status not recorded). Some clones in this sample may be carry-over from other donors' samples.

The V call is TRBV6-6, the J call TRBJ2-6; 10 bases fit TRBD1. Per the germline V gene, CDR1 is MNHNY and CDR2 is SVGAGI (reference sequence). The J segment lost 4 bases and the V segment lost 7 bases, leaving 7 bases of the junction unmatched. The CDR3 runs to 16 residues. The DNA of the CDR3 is TGTGCCAGCACCGGGGACAGGGGACCCGGGGCCAACGTCCTGACTTTC. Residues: CASTGDRGPGANVLTF.

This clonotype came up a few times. For the CDR3, the DNA is TGTGCCAGCAGCGTGGGTACTGGCTACACCTTC. Translated: CASSVGTGYTF. J is TRBJ1-2 and V is TRBV7-9; D gene unclear. With 5 bases removed from V and 7 bases from J, the gap between germline ends came to 8 bases. Germline CDR1 SEHNR, CDR2 FQNEAQ (reference sequence). CDR3 length: 11 amino acids.

CDR3 in DNA: TGTGCCATCAGTGAGTCCGGGACAGGGGCGCGGGGCGAGCAGTACTTC. This sequence encodes CAISESGTGARGEQYF. The V and J genes are TRBV10-3 and TRBJ2-7; TRBD1 aligns across 10 bases. The V segment lost 0 bases and the J segment 6 bases; nucleotides outside the gene matches: 8. CDR3 length: 16 amino acids. CDR1 is ENHRY and CDR2 is SYGVKD in the germline V gene.

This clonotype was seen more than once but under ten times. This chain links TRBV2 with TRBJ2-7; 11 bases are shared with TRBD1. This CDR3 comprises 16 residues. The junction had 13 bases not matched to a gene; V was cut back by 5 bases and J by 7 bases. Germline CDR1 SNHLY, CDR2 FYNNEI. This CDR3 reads CASSPGTGGYPVEQYF. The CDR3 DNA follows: TGTGCCAGCAGTCCTGGGACAGGGGGGTATCCTGTTGAGCAGTACTTC.

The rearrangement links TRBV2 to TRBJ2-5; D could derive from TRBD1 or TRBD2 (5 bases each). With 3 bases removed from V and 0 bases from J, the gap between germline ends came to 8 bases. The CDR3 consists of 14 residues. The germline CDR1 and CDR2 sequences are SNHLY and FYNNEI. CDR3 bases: TGTGCCAGCAGTGATGGGACGTACCAAGAGACCCAGTACTTC. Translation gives CASSDGTYQETQYF.

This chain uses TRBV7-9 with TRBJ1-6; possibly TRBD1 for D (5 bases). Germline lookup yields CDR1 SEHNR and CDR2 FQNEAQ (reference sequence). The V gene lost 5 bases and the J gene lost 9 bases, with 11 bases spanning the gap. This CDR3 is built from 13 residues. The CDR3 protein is CASSPDGGSPLHF. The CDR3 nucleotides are TGTGCCAGCAGCCCCGACGGGGGTTCACCCCTCCACTTT.

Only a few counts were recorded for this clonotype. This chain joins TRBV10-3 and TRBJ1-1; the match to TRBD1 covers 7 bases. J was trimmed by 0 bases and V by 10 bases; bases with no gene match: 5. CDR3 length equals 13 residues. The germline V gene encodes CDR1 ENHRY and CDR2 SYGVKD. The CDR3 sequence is CATRDSMNTEAFF. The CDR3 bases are TGTGCCACCCGGGACAGCATGAACACTGAAGCTTTCTTT.

The DNA for the CDR3 is TGTGCCAGCAGCTTCGTACAGGAGCTTTTCTCTGGGGCCAACGTCCTGACTTTC. Protein: CASSFVQELFSGANVLTF. The chain joins TRBV7-9 to TRBJ2-6; D may be TRBD1 (5 bases). V gave up 3 bases and J gave up 0 bases, with 15 bases separating them. CDR3 length: 18 residues. Germline loops: CDR1 SEHNR, CDR2 FQNEAQ (reference sequence).

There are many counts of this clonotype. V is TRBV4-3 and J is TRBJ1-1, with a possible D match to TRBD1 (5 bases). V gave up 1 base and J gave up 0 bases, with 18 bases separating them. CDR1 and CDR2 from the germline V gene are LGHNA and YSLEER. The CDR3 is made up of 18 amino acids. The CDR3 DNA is TGCGCCAGCAGCCAAGGGGGACCCGAAGGCTGGTTGAACACTGAAGCTTTCTTT. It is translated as CASSQGGPEGWLNTEAFF.

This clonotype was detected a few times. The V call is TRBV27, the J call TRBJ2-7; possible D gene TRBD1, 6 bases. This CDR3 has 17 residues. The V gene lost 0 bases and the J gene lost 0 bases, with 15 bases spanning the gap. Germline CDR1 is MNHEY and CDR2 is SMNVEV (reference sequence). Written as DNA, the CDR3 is TGTGCCAGCAGTTTATCCGATCCCCGGGACAACTCCTACGAGCAGTACTTC. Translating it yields CASSLSDPRDNSYEQYF.

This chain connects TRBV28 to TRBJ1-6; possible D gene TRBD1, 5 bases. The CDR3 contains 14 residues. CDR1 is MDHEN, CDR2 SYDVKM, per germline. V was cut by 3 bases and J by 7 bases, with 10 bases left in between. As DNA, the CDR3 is TGTGCCAGCAGTTTCGGCAGGGAGAATTCACCCCTCCACTTT. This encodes CASSFGRENSPLHF.

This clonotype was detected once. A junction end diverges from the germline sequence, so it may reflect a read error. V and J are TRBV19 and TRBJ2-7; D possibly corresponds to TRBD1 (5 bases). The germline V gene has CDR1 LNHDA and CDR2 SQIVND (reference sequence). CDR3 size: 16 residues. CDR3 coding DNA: TGTGCCAGTAGTGTCCTAGGTGGTGCTGGGGCCTACGAGCAGTACTTT. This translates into CASSVLGGAGAYEQYF.

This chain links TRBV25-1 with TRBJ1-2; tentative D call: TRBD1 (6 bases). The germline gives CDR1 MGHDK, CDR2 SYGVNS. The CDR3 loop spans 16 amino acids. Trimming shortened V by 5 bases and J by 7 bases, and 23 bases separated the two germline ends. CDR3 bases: TGTGCCAGCAGTACTACCAGGCCAACAGGGTTATCTGGCTACACCTTC. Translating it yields CASSTTRPTGLSGYTF.

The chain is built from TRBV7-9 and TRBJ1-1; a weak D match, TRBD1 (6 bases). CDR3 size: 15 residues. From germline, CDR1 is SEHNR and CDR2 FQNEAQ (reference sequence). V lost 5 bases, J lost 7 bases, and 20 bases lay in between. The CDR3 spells CASSTSGTQDFEAFF. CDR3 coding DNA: TGTGCCAGCAGCACTTCCGGGACACAAGACTTTGAAGCTTTCTTT.

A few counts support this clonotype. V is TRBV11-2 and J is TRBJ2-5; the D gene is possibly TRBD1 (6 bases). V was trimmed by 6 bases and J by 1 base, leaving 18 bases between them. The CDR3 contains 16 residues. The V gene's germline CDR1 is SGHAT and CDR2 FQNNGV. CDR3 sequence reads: CASRPDMTGPQETQYF. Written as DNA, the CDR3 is TGTGCCAGCAGACCAGATATGACAGGACCCCAAGAGACCCAGTACTTC.

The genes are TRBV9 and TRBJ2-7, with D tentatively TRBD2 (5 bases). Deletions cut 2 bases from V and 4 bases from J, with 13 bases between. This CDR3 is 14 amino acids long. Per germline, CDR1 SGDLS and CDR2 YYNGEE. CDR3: CASSVGNSGYEQYF. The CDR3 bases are TGTGCCAGCAGCGTGGGGAACTCGGGGTACGAGCAGTACTTC.

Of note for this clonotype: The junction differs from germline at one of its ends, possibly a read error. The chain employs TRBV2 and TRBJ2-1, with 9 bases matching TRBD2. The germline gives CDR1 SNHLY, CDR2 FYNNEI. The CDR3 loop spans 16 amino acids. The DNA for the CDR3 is TGTGCCAGCAGTGACCCTAGCGGGGAAGCCTACAATGAGCGGTTCTTC. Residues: CASSDPSGEAYNERFF.

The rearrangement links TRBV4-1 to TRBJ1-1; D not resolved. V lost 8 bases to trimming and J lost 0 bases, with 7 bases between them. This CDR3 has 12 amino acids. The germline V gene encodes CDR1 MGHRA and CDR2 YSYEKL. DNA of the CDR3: TGCGCCAGCCGCTCCATGAACACTGAAGCTTTCTTT. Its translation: CASRSMNTEAFF.

The CDR3 is CASSLFGGTRSNQPQHF. The CDR3 nucleotides read TGTGCCAGCAGCTTATTCGGAGGGACACGAAGCAATCAGCCCCAGCATTTT. The V and J genes are TRBV7-2 and TRBJ1-5; the D gene is possibly TRBD1 (6 bases). The V gene's germline CDR1 is SGHTA and CDR2 FQGNSA. The V end was cut by 2 bases, the J end by 1 base, with 15 bases between. The CDR3 is 17 residues long. Drawing the rest from reference TRBV7-2 and TRBJ1-5, the complete variable domain is GAGVSQSPSNKVTEKGKDVELRCDPISGHTALYWYRQSLGQGLEFLIYFQGNSAPDKSGLPSDRFSAERTGGSVSTLTIQRTQQEDSAVYLCASSLFGGTRSNQPQHFGDGTRLSIL.

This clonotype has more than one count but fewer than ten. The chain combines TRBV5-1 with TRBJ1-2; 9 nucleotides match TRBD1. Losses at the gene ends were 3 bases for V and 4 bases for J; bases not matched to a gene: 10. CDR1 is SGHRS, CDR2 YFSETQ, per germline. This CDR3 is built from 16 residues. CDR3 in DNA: TGCGCCAGCAGCTGGATCCCTCTGACAGGGGGCTATGGCTACACCTTC. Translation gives CASSWIPLTGGYGYTF. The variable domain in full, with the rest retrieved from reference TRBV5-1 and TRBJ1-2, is KAGVTQTPRYLIKTRGQQVTLSCSPISGHRSVSWYQQTPGQGLQFLFEYFSETQRNKGNFPGRFSGRQFSNSRSEMNVSTLELGDSALYLCASSWIPLTGGYGYTFGSGTRLTVV.

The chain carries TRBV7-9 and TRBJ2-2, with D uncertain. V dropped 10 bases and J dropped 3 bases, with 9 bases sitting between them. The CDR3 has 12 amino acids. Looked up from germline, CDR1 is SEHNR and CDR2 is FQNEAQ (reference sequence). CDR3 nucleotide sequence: TGTGCCACCCTGACGCACACCGGGGAGCTGTTTTTT. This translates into CATLTHTGELFF.

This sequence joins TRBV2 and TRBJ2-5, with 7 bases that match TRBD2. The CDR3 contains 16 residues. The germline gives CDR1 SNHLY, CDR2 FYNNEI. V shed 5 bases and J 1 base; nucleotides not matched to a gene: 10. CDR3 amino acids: CASSFLRDYGQETQYF. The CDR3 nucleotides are TGTGCCAGCAGTTTTCTCCGGGACTACGGCCAAGAGACCCAGTACTTC.

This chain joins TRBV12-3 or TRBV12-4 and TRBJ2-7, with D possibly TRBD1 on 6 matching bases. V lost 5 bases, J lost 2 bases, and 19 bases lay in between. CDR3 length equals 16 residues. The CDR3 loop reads CASSHADSPVAYEQYF. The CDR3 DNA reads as TGTGCCAGCAGTCATGCGGACAGCCCTGTCGCCTACGAGCAGTACTTC.